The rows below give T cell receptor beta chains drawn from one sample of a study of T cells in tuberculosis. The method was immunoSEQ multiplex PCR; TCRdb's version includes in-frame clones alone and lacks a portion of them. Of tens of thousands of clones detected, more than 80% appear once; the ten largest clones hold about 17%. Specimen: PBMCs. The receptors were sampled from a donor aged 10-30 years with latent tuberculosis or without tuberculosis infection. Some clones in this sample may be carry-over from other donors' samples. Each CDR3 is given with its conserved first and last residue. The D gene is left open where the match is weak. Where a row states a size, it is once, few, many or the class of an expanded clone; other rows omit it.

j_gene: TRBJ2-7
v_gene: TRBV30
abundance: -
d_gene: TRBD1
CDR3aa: CAWRRTGLSYEQYF
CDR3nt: TGTGCCTGGAGGCGGACAGGGCTCTCCTACGAGCAGTACTTC

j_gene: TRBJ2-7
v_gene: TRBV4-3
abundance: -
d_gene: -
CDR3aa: CASSQDLESEQYF
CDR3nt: TGCGCCAGCAGCCAAGATTTAGAGAGCGAGCAGTACTTC

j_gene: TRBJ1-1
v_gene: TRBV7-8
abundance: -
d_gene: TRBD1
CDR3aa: CASSFVPGQGVNTEAFF
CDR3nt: TGTGCCAGCAGCTTCGTCCCGGGACAGGGGGTGAACACTGAAGCTTTCTTT

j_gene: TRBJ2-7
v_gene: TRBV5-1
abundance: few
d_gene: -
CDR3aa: CASSQTTGLHYEQYF
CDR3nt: TGCGCCAGCAGCCAAACAACGGGACTGCACTACGAGCAGTACTTC

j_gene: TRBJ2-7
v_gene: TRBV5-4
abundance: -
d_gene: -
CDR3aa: CASSFAGAYEQYF
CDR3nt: TGTGCCAGCAGCTTCGCCGGGGCCTACGAGCAGTACTTC

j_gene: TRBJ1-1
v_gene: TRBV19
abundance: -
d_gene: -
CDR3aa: CASSPSSGSVNTEAFF
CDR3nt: TGTGCCAGTAGTCCGTCGTCGGGTTCCGTGAACACTGAAGCTTTCTTT

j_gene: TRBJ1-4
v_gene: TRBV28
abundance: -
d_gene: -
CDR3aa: CASSLLLGSGEKLFF
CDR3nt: TGTGCCAGCAGTCTTTTACTTGGAAGCGGGGAAAAACTGTTTTTT

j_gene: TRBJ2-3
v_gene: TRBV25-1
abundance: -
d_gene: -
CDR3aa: CASSVRGPSTDTQYF
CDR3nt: TGTGCCAGCAGTGTCCGTGGCCCTAGCACAGATACGCAGTATTTT

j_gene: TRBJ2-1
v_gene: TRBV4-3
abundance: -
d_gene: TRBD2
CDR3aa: CASSQVTSGEASVNEQFF
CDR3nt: TGCGCCAGCAGCCAAGTTACTAGCGGGGAGGCGAGCGTCAATGAGCAGTTCTTC

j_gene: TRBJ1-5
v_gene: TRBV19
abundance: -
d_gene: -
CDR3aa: CASRTGHYSNQPQHF
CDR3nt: TGTGCCAGTAGAACAGGGCACTATAGCAATCAGCCCCAGCATTTT

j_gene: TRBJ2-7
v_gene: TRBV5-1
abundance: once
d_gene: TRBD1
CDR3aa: CASSSGQGYGVSYEQYF
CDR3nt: TGCGCCAGCAGTTCCGGACAGGGGTACGGCGTCTCCTACGAGCAGTACTTC

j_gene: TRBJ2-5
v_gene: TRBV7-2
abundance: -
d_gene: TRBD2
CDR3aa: CASSSSGRQEETQYF
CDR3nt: TGTGCCAGCAGCTCTAGCGGGAGGCAGGAAGAGACCCAGTACTTC

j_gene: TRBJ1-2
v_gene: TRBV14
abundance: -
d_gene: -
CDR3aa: CASSQDTVNYYGYTF
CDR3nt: TGTGCCAGCAGCCAAGATACAGTTAACTACTATGGCTACACCTTC

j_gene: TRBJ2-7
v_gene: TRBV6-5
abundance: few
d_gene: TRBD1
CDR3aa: CASELYRGSYEQYF
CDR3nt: TGTGCCAGTGAATTATACAGGGGCTCCTACGAGCAGTACTTC

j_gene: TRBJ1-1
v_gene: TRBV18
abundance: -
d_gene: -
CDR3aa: CASSPVSGTTNTEAFF
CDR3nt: TGTGCCAGCTCACCAGTCTCCGGGACAACGAACACTGAAGCTTTCTTT

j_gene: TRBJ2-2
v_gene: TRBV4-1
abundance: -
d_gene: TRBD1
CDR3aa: CASSQDLTGGTGELFF
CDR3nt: TGCGCCAGCAGCCAAGATTTAACAGGGGGAACCGGGGAGCTGTTTTTT

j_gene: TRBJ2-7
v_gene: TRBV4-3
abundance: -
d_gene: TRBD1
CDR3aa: CASSPRDRGYYEQYF
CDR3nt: TGCGCCAGCAGCCCCCGGGACAGGGGGTACTACGAGCAGTACTTC

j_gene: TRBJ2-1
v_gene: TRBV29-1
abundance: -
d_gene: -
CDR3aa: CSVLVGAGRRGEQFF
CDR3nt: TGCAGCGTCCTAGTCGGGGCGGGGCGACGGGGTGAGCAGTTCTTC

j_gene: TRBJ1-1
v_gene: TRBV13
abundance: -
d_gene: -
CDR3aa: CASSPPGESLNTEAFF
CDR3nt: TGTGCCAGCAGCCCTCCGGGGGAAAGTCTGAACACTGAAGCTTTCTTT

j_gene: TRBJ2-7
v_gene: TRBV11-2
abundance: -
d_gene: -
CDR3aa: CASSLGRGPYEQYF
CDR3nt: TGTGCCAGCAGCTTAGGCAGGGGTCCCTACGAGCAGTACTTC

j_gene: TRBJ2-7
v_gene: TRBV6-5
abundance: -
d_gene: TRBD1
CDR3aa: CASKAIVAGGYEQYF
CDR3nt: TGTGCCAGCAAGGCGATCGTGGCAGGGGGCTACGAGCAGTACTTC

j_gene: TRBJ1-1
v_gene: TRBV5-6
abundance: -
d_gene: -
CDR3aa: CASSFGGRTEAFF
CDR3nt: TGTGCCAGCAGCTTCGGGGGGCGGACTGAAGCTTTCTTT

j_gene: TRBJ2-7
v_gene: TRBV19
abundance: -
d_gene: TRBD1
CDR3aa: CASSTEAGTGSYEQYF
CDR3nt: TGTGCCAGTAGTACTGAGGCCGGGACAGGATCCTACGAGCAGTACTTC

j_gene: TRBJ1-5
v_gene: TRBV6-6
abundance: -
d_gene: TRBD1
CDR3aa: CASSSAQGGSNQPQHF
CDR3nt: TGTGCCAGCAGTTCAGCCCAGGGGGGTAGCAATCAGCCCCAGCATTTT

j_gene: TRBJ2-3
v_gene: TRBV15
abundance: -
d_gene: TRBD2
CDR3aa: CATSRVFRGGLALF
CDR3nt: TGTGCCACCAGCAGGGTATTTAGGGGTGGACTAGCGCTTTTT

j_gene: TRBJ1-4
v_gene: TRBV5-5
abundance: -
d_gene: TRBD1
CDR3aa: CASTDRASSTNEKLFF
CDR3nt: TGTGCCAGCACGGACAGGGCCTCCTCAACTAATGAAAAACTGTTTTTT

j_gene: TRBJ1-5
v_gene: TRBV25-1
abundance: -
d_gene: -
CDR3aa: CASSEDGSRQPQHF
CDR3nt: TGTGCCAGCAGTGAAGATGGGAGTCGGCAGCCCCAGCATTTT

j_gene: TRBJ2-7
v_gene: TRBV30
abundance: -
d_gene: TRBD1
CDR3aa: CAWSFGTGPYEQYF
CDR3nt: TGTGCCTGGAGTTTCGGGACAGGTCCCTACGAGCAGTACTTC

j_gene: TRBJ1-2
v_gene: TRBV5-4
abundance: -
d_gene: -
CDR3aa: CASSLVSRGYGYTF
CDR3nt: TGTGCCAGCAGCTTGGTGAGTCGTGGCTATGGCTACACCTTC

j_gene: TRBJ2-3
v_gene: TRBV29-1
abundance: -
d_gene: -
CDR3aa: CSVGVRTDTQYF
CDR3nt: TGCAGCGTTGGAGTCCGCACAGATACGCAGTATTTT

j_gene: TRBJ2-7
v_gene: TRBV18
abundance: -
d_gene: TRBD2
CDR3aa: CASSVAGSYEQYF
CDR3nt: TGTGCCAGCTCAGTAGCGGGGAGCTACGAGCAGTACTTC

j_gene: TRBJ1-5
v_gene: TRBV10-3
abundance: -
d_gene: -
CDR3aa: CAIRDGGDQPQHF
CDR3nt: TGTGCCATCAGGGACGGAGGCGACCAGCCCCAGCATTTT

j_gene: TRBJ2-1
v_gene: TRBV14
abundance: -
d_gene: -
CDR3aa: CASSLRDMYNEQFF
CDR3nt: TGTGCCAGCAGCCTCAGGGATATGTACAATGAGCAGTTCTTC

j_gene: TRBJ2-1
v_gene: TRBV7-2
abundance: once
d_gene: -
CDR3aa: CASSSNRGPIYNEQFF
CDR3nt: TGTGCCAGCAGCTCAAATAGGGGCCCCATCTACAATGAGCAGTTCTTC

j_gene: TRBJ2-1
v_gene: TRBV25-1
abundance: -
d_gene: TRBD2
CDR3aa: CASSAPAGGPYNEQFF
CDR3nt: TGTGCCAGCAGTGCGCCAGCGGGAGGGCCCTACAATGAGCAGTTCTTC

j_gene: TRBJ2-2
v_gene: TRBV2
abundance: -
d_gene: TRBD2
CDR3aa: CASSSGTSSGELFF
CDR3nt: TGTGCCAGCAGTAGCGGGACCAGCTCCGGGGAGCTGTTTTTT